This T cell receptor beta chain was documented in a study of beta chain features in type 1 diabetes. Across the study: Patient and healthy donor groups were alike in age, gender and cell yields.

Reverse transcribing all isolated RNA meant expressed TCRB transcripts were sequenced. The assay was immunoSEQ multiplex PCR, and TCRdb's table has in-frame clones only and misses some. Of a few hundred thousand clones listed, over 8.5% are singletons. This clone was found many times. Antigen: not known. Study-wide findings and caveats: TCRB CDR3s from Type 1 diabetes patients were moderately but significantly shorter in all four CD4+ subsets. In type 1 diabetes patients, VDJ junctions had fewer insertions; deletions at these junctions were more frequent. PCR might pick shorter templates more often, in the same way for patients and controls. Compared to healthy donors, patients appeared to have naive, central memory and Treg TCRB repertoires that were more alike.

Looked up from germline, CDR1 is KGHSH and CDR2 is LQKENI. The trim removed 0 bases at V and 5 bases at J, leaving 3 bases unmatched. This CDR3 region has 15 residues. The chain joins TRBV18 to TRBJ2-3; 9 bases map to TRBD2. Input material: central memory CD4+ T cells from blood. This TCR was recovered from a man aged 25-45 years with type 1 diabetes. The CDR3 nucleotides read TGTGCCAGCTCACCACCGCGGCGGGAGGGAGATACGCAGTATTTT. Its protein is CASSPPRREGDTQYF.